These 21 T cell receptor beta chains originate from one sample sequenced in a study of cytomegalovirus exposure and HLA in healthy donors. Amplification used 60 Vbeta primers and 13 Jbeta primers. Profiling relied on immunoSEQ multiplex PCR, and the TCRdb table lists in-frame clones only, not all of them. Here the sample spans around 94,000 clones, about four fifths being singletons. The sequencing input was PBMCs. The receptors here all came from a young man in good health and CMV-seronegative.

This chain joins TRBV5-1 and TRBJ2-7, with D possibly TRBD2 on 6 matching bases. The CDR3 is 16 residues long. Deletions cut 0 bases from V and 6 bases from J, with 19 bases between. CDR1 is SGHRS and CDR2 is YFSETQ in the germline V gene. The CDR3, as DNA: TGCGCCAGCAGCTTGGCCTCTAGCGCCAGGAGGGGCGAGCAGTACTTC. Translated: CASSLASSARRGEQYF. Combining the CDR3 with reference TRBV5-1 and TRBJ2-7 gives the whole variable domain KAGVTQTPRYLIKTRGQQVTLSCSPISGHRSVSWYQQTPGQGLQFLFEYFSETQRNKGNFPGRFSGRQFSNSRSEMNVSTLELGDSALYLCASSLASSARRGEQYFGPGTRLTVT.

This clone was recorded only once. The rearrangement uses TRBV7-3 and TRBJ2-1, with TRBD2 as a possible D gene (6 bases). V lost 5 bases and J 3 bases, leaving 17 bases between the germline ends. The CDR3 runs to 16 residues. CDR1 and CDR2 from the germline V gene are SGHTA and FQGTGA. Written as DNA, the CDR3 is TGTGCCAGCAGCCCGAGGCGCGGGACTGTCTACAATGAGCAGTTCTTC. Translation gives CASSPRRGTVYNEQFF.

This clone was observed a single time. The CDR3 region has the DNA TGTGCCAGCAGTTTAAAGATTCCAGGGACTAGCACAGATACGCAGTATTTT. Its protein product is CASSLKIPGTSTDTQYF. The V gene is TRBV27, the J gene TRBJ2-3, with D tentatively TRBD2 (6 bases). The germline gives CDR1 MNHEY, CDR2 SMNVEV (reference sequence). CDR3 length: 17 amino acids. Trimming pared 2 bases from V and 0 bases from J, leaving 15 bases between.

The rearrangement joins TRBV4-3 to TRBJ2-5, with D possibly TRBD1 on 5 matching bases. The CDR3 runs 15 residues. Trimming pared 4 bases from V and 1 base from J, leaving 13 bases between. The germline CDR1 and CDR2 sequences are LGHNA and YSLEER. CDR3 loop: CASSRGRGSQETQYF. DNA for the CDR3: TGCGCCAGCAGCCGTGGAAGGGGCTCCCAAGAGACCCAGTACTTC.

The chain carries TRBV7-2 and TRBJ1-5; unclear D gene. Germline V lookup: CDR1 SGHTA, CDR2 FQGNSA. The CDR3 loop spans 13 amino acids. V gave up 2 bases and J gave up 5 bases, with 7 bases separating them. For the CDR3, the DNA is TGTGCCAGCAGCTTAAGTGGCCATCAGCCCCAGCATTTT. It specifies CASSLSGHQPQHF.

This clone was picked up one time. This rearrangement joins TRBV10-2 to TRBJ1-2, with D possibly matching TRBD1 (5 bases). This CDR3 is built from 17 residues. The germline gives CDR1 WSHSY, CDR2 SAAADI. Trimming took off 0 bases at V and 2 bases at J, with 16 bases between the two ends. The CDR3 spells CASSESMYAGNNYGYTF. The CDR3 DNA sequence: TGCGCCAGCAGTGAGTCGATGTATGCAGGGAACAACTATGGCTACACCTTC.

The chain recombines TRBV5-6 with TRBJ1-5; 8 bases fit TRBD1. The length of the CDR3 is 16 residues. The germline V gene has CDR1 SGHDT and CDR2 YYEEEE. V gave up 5 bases and J gave up 5 bases; unmatched junction bases: 12. The CDR3 region is CASSYGRQGAYQPQHF. The CDR3 DNA is TGTGCCAGCAGTTACGGGAGGCAGGGGGCTTATCAGCCCCAGCATTTT.

This chain links TRBV18 with TRBJ1-5; D not certain. Germline V gene lookup returns CDR1 KGHSH and CDR2 LQKENI. The V end lost 6 bases, the J end lost 6 bases, and 18 bases lay between the germline ends. This CDR3 contains 15 residues. The CDR3 nucleotides are TGTGCCAGCTCGCGGAACGGGGAACGAAGTCAGCCCCAGCATTTT. It codes for CASSRNGERSQPQHF.

This clone was picked up a small number of times. This chain connects TRBV5-6 to TRBJ2-1; maybe TRBD2 (5 bases). Deletions cut 4 bases from V and 4 bases from J, with 15 bases between. CDR1 SGHDT and CDR2 YYEEEE come from the germline V gene. This CDR3 has 15 residues. The CDR3 spells CASSPFGAEYNEQFF. Written as DNA, the CDR3 is TGTGCCAGCAGCCCTTTTGGAGCGGAATACAATGAGCAGTTCTTC.

This sequence joins TRBV5-4 and TRBJ2-3; tentative D call: TRBD2 (5 bases). CDR3 length: 15 amino acids. With 6 bases removed from V and 1 base from J, the gap between germline ends came to 15 bases. Germline assignment: CDR1 SGHNT and CDR2 YYREEE (reference sequence). As DNA, the CDR3 is TGTGCCAGCACGGGGAGTGGCGAGGGCACAGATACGCAGTATTTT. It codes for CASTGSGEGTDTQYF.

The J gene is TRBJ1-4, the V gene TRBV19; D is unclear. V was cut by 1 base and J by 7 bases, with 16 bases left in between. The germline gives CDR1 LNHDA, CDR2 SQIVND (reference sequence). This CDR3 has 16 amino acids. CDR3 amino acids: CASSIGGGNRGEKLFF. In DNA form, the CDR3 reads TGTGCCAGTAGTATAGGAGGAGGGAACAGAGGTGAAAAACTGTTTTTT. Filled out from reference TRBV19 and TRBJ1-4, the complete variable domain reads DGGITQSPKYLFRKEGQNVTLSCEQNLNHDAMYWYRQDPGQGLRLIYYSQIVNDFQKGDIAEGYSVSREKKESFPLTVTSAQKNPTAFYLCASSIGGGNRGEKLFFGSGTQLSVL.

This clone was counted once. The chain combines TRBV7-9 with TRBJ1-5, with 10 bases identical to TRBD1. The CDR3 sequence is 16 residues long. Trimming removed 1 base from V and 5 bases from J; junction bases left unmatched: 5. Germline CDR1 and CDR2: SEHNR and FQNEAQ (reference sequence). As DNA, the CDR3 is TGTGCCAGCAGCTTAGGGAGGGGGACAGGGGATCAGCCCCAGCATTTT. Translating gives CASSLGRGTGDQPQHF.

The chain couples TRBV5-1 to TRBJ1-1; D gene ambiguous. The germline V gene encodes CDR1 SGHRS and CDR2 YFSETQ. The CDR3 length is 13 residues. V was trimmed by 5 bases and J by 4 bases, leaving 12 bases between them. In nucleotides, the CDR3 is TGCGCCAGCAGTTTTATGGGAGGCACTGAAGCTTTCTTT. It translates to CASSFMGGTEAFF.

The chain has TRBV6-4 and TRBJ2-3, with 13 bases aligning to TRBD2. The CDR3 has 15 amino acids. With V trimmed by 6 bases and J by 5 bases, 5 bases remained unmatched. Germline values: CDR1 MRHNA, CDR2 SNTAGT. Here the CDR3 DNA reads TGTGCCAGCAGCCGGACTAGCGGGAGTGTAGATACGCAGTATTTT. Amino acid sequence: CASSRTSGSVDTQYF.

This clone has just one count. This rearrangement joins TRBV30 to TRBJ2-2; 16 bases are shared with TRBD2. V was pared by 5 bases and J by 6 bases, with 6 bases of the junction left unmatched. This CDR3 has 16 residues. Germline V gene data show CDR1 as GTSNPN and CDR2 as SVGIG (reference sequence). CDR3 protein: CAWAGLAGGMAGELFF. Here the CDR3 DNA reads TGTGCCTGGGCGGGACTAGCGGGAGGGATGGCCGGGGAGCTGTTTTTT.

This clone turned up a few times. The rearrangement uses TRBV6-5 and TRBJ1-1; the D gene is possibly TRBD1 (6 bases). The V end lost 0 bases, the J end lost 0 bases, and 8 bases lay between the germline ends. CDR1 and CDR2 from the germline V gene are MNHEY and SVGAGI. This CDR3 contains 15 residues. CDR3 in DNA: TGTGCCAGCAGTTACTCGTGGACAGTGAACACTGAAGCTTTCTTT. Translation gives CASSYSWTVNTEAFF.

The chain carries TRBV9 and TRBJ2-3; 9 bases map to TRBD1. This CDR3 region has 20 residues. The J segment lost 2 bases and the V segment lost 4 bases, leaving 20 bases of the junction unmatched. Germline V gives CDR1 SGDLS, CDR2 YYNGEE. In DNA, the CDR3 is TGTGCCAGCAGCTCCCGGACAGGGGTATCTGGCTCATTCTCCACAGATACGCAGTATTTT. Translated, it gives CASSSRTGVSGSFSTDTQYF.

The V call is TRBV7-8, the J call TRBJ2-7; D is perhaps TRBD1 (6 bases). Trimming stripped 2 bases from V and 5 bases from J, with 10 bases between. The germline V gene has CDR1 SGHVS and CDR2 FQNEAQ. The CDR3 sequence is 13 residues long. This CDR3 reads CASSLNRAHEQYF. Here the CDR3 DNA reads TGTGCCAGCAGCTTAAACAGGGCTCACGAGCAGTACTTC.

Of note for this clone: Other DNA sequences of this sample code for an identical CDR3. The genes are TRBV6-5 and TRBJ2-6, with D maybe TRBD1 (6 bases). Trimming removed 6 bases from V and 2 bases from J, with 11 bases in between. The CDR3 length is 15 residues. The germline V gene encodes CDR1 MNHEY and CDR2 SVGAGI. The DNA for the CDR3 is TGTGCCAGCAGCCTGGGGGCCCCTGGGGCCAACGTCCTGACTTTC. Its translation: CASSLGAPGANVLTF.

The rearrangement joins TRBV30 to TRBJ2-5; 7 bases map to TRBD2. The CDR3 is 15 residues long. Losses at the gene ends were 3 bases for V and 4 bases for J; bases not matched to a gene: 11. Germline V lookup: CDR1 GTSNPN, CDR2 SVGIG (reference sequence). The CDR3 protein is CAWRRGRAGGETQYF. For the CDR3, the DNA is TGTGCCTGGAGACGAGGGAGGGCCGGTGGAGAGACCCAGTACTTC.

V gene TRBV7-2 combines with J gene TRBJ2-1; 11 nucleotides align to TRBD2. The CDR3 is made up of 15 amino acids. Germline V gene data show CDR1 as SGHTA and CDR2 as FQGNSA. After removal of 5 bases from V and 3 bases from J, the junction contained 3 bases not matched to a gene. For the CDR3, the DNA is TGTGCCAGCAGCCGAGGACTAGCGGGCTACAATGAGCAGTTCTTC. This gives the protein CASSRGLAGYNEQFF.